The sequence of this TCR beta chain was determined in a study of cytomegalovirus exposure and HLA in healthy donors. Study summary: Inside one of the first data releases sat some 85 million unique TCRs taken from HLA-typed donors.

Note on this clone: Its specificity is unknown.

Sampled while nominally healthy, donors likely had unrecorded immune exposures. The study, taken as a whole, reports: A later analysis showed TCR association rates differing by HLA locus, peaking at DRB1 and lowest at HLA-C. A later analysis associated some 16,000 TCR beta sequences with HLA alleles at a 0.05 false discovery rate.

13 Jbeta primers and 60 Vbeta primers were used for the PCR. Measured with immunoSEQ multiplex PCR; TCRdb has only the in-frame clones, and not every one. The sample has 90,000 to 120,000 clones; 81% are singletons. This sequence originates from a man aged 30 to 39 in good health and CMV-seronegative. Sequencing was performed on PBMCs.

CDR3 sequence: CAISRTSGSQTDTQYF. Here the CDR3 DNA reads TGTGCCATCAGTCGGACTAGCGGGAGCCAGACAGATACGCAGTATTTT. The V gene is TRBV10-3, the J gene TRBJ2-3; 13 nucleotides align to TRBD2. CDR3 length: 16 amino acids. Germline V gene sequence: CDR1 ENHRY, CDR2 SYGVKD. With V trimmed by 5 bases and J by 3 bases, 5 bases remained unmatched.